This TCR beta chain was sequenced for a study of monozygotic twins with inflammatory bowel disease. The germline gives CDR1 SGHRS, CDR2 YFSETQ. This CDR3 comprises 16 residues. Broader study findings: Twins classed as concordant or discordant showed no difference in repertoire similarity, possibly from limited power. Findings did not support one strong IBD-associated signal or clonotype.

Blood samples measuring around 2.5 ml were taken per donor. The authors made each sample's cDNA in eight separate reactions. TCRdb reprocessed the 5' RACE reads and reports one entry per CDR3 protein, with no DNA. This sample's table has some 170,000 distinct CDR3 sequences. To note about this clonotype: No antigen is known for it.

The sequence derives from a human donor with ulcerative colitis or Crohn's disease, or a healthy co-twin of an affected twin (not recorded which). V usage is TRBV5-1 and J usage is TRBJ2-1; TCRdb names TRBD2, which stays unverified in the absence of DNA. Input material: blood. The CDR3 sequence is CASSLTSESSYNEQFF. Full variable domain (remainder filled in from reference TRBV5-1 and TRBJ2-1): KAGVTQTPRYLIKTRGQQVTLSCSPISGHRSVSWYQQTPGQGLQFLFEYFSETQRNKGNFPGRFSGRQFSNSRSEMNVSTLELGDSALYLCASSLTSESSYNEQFFGPGTRLTVL.